This TCR beta chain was sequenced during a study of T cell repertoires in aging, cancer and after chemotherapy. Study-wide context: Patients with chronic lymphocytic leukemia were sampled before and after fludarabine- or bendamustine-based chemotherapy. Findings of the study overall: Loss of evenness, beyond lost richness, contributed to age-related TCR diversity decline in cancer patients.

Rearranged V-D-J TRB sequences were amplified with a mixed TRB-A/B primer pool. TCRdb reanalysed the multiplex PCR reads using MiXCR and keeps one entry per CDR3 protein. The sample consists of about 4,200 distinct CDR3 sequences, roughly 29% of them appearing once. This clonotype was seen a single time. What it binds is not known. Peripheral blood genomic DNA, not sorted cells or RNA, was the template. Germline loops: CDR1 DFQATT, CDR2 SNEGSKA (reference sequence). The V and J ends lost 7 bases and 7 bases, in that order; junction bases with no gene match: 5. The CDR3 runs to 12 residues. The V gene is TRBV20-1, the J gene TRBJ1-4; 8 bases match TRBD1. The clonotype comes from a human donor with a blood cancer. Sequencing was done on a sample of blood. This CDR3 reads CSVQGASEKLFF. The CDR3 DNA reads as TGCAGTGTTCAGGGGGCCTCTGAAAAACTGTTTTTT.